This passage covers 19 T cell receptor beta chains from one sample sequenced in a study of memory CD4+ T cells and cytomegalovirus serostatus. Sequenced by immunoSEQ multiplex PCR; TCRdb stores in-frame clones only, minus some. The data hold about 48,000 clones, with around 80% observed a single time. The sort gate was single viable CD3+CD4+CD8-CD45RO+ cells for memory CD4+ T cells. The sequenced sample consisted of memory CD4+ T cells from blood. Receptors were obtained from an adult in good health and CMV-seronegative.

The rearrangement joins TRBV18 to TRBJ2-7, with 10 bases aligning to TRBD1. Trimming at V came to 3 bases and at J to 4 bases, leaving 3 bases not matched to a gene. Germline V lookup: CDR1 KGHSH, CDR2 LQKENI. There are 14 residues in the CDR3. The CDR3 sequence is CASSPLGQGYEQYF. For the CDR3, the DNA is TGTGCCAGCTCACCGCTGGGACAGGGGTACGAGCAGTACTTC.

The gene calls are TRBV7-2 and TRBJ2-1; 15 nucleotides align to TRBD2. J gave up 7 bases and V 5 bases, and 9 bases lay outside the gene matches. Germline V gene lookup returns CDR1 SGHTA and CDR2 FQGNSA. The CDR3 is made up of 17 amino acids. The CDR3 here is CASSPRTSGGALNEQFF. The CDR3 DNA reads TGTGCCAGCAGCCCCCGGACTAGCGGGGGGGCCTTGAATGAGCAGTTCTTC.

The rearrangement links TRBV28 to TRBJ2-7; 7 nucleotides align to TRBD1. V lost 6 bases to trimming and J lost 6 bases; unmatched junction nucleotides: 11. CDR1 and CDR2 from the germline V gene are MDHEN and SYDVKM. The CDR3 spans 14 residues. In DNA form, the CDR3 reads TGTGCCAGCAGACGACAGGGCGGTGGAGGCGAGCAGTACTTC. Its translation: CASRRQGGGGEQYF.

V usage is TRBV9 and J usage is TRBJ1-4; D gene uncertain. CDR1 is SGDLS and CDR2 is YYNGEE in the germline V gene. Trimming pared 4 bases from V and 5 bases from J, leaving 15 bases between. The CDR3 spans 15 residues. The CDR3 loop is CASSNGPLPNEKLFF. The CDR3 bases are TGTGCCAGCAGCAACGGACCTTTACCCAATGAAAAACTGTTTTTT.

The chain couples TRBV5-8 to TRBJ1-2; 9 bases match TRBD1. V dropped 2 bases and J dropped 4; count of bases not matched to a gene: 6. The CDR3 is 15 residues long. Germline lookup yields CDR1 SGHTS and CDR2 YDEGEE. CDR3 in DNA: TGTGCCAGCAGCTTCCCCGGGACAGGGATCTATGGCTACACCTTC. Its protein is CASSFPGTGIYGYTF.

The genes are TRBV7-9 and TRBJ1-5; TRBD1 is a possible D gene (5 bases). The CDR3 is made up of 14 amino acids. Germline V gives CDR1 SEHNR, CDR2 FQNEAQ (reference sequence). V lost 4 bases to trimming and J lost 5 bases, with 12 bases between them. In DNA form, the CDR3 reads TGTGCCAGCAGCTCAACAACAGGACATCAGCCCCAGCATTTT. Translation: CASSSTTGHQPQHF.

The CDR3 spells CASSLDPGFYGYTF. In DNA, the CDR3 is TGTGCCAGCAGCTTAGACCCAGGCTTCTATGGCTACACCTTC. The chain has TRBV7-2 and TRBJ1-2; D remains ambiguous. Germline V gives CDR1 SGHTA, CDR2 FQGNSA. This CDR3 has 14 residues. V shed 1 base and J shed 4 bases, with 10 bases lying between them.

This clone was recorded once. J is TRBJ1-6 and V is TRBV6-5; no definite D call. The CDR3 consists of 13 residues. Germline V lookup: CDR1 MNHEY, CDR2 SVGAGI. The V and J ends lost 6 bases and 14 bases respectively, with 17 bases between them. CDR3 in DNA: TGTGCCAGCAGCCTCTATTCGAGTGGGTCCCTCCACTTT. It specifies CASSLYSSGSLHF.

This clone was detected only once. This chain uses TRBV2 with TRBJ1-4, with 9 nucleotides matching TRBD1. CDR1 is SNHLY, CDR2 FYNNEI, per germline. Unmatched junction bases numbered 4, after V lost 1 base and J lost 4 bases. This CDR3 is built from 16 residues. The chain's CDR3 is CASSEGTGALNEKLFF. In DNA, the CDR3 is TGTGCCAGCAGTGAAGGGACAGGGGCACTTAATGAAAAACTGTTTTTT.

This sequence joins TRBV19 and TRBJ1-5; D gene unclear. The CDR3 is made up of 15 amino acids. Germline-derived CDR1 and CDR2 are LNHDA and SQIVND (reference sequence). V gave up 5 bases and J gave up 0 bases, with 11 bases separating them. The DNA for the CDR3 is TGTGCCAGTAGTCCTAGACACGATAGCAATCAGCCCCAGCATTTT. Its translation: CASSPRHDSNQPQHF.

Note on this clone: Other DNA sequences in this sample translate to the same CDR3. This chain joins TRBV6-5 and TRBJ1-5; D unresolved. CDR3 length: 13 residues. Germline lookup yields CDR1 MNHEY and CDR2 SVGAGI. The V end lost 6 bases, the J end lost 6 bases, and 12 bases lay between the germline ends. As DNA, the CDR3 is TGTGCCAGCAGCCCAGACAAGAGTCAGCCCCAGCATTTT. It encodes CASSPDKSQPQHF.

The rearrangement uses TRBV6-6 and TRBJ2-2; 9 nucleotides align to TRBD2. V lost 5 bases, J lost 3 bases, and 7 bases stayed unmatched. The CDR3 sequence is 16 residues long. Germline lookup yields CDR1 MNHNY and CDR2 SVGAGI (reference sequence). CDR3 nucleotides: TGTGCCAGCAGTAGACTAGCGGAGGGGGACACCGGGGAGCTGTTTTTT. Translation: CASSRLAEGDTGELFF.

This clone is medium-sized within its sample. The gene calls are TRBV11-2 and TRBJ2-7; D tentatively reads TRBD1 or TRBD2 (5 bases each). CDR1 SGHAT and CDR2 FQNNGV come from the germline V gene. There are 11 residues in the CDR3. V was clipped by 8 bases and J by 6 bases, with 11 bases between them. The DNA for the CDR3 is TGTGCCAGCTCGGGGACCGGCGAGCAGTACTTC. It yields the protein CASSGTGEQYF.

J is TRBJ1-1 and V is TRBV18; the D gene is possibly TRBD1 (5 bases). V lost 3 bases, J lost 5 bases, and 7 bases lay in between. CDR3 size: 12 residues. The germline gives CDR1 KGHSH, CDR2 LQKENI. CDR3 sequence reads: CASSPRTTEAFF. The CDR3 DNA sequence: TGTGCCAGCTCACCGCGGACAACTGAAGCTTTCTTT.

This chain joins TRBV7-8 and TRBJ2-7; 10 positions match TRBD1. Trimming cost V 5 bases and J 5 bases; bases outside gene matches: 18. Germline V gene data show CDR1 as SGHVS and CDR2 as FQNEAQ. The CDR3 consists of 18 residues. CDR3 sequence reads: CASSPGTRRQGARHEQYF. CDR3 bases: TGTGCCAGCAGCCCAGGAACCAGGCGACAGGGGGCCAGACACGAGCAGTACTTC.

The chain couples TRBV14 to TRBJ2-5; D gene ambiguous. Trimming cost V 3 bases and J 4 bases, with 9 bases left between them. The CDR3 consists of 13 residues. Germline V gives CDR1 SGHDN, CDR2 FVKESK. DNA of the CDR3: TGTGCCAGCAGCCACGGGTTGCGAGAGACCCAGTACTTC. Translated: CASSHGLRETQYF.

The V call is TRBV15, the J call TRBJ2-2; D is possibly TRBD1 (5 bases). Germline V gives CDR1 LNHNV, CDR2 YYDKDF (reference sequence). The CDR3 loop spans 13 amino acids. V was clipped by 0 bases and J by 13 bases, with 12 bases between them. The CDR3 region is CATSRDQQGGLFF. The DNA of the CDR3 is TGTGCCACCAGCAGAGATCAGCAGGGTGGGCTGTTTTTT.

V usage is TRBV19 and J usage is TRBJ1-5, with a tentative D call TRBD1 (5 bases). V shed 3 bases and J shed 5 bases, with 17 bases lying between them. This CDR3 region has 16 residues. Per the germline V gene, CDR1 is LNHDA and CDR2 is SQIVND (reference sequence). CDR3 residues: CASSIRDSRKDQPQHF. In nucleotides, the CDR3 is TGTGCCAGTAGTATCCGGGACTCCCGGAAAGATCAGCCCCAGCATTTT.

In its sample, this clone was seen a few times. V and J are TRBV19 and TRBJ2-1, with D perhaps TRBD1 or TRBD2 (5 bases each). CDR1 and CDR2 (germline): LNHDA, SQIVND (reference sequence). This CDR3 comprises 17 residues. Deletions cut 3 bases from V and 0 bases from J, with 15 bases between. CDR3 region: CASSIRKTRGSYNEQFF. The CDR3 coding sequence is TGTGCCAGTAGTATCCGCAAAACTAGGGGCTCCTACAATGAGCAGTTCTTC.